The entry that follows covers one TCR beta chain sequence. CDR1 is KGHSH and CDR2 is LQKENI in the germline V gene. The CDR3 is 17 residues long. With 3 bases clipped from V and 6 bases from J, the junction kept 12 bases outside the gene matches. Assay: immunoSEQ multiplex PCR; the TCRdb copy retains only in-frame clones and omits some. The sample shows about 43,000 clones, 90% of them seen only once. These data originate in a study of T cells after posttransplantation cyclophosphamide. Cyclophosphamide on days +3 and +4 followed busulfan-fludarabine conditioning and a marrow graft. The source material was PBMCs, sampled around 58 days after allogeneic stem cell transplant with posttransplant cyclophosphamide. The chain carries TRBV18 and TRBJ2-7, with 12 bases identical to TRBD2. This receptor was obtained from a male patient between 60 and 69 years old who received an allogeneic stem cell transplant from a related donor and was CMV-positive. Some T cells may be supplied by the graft donor. Written as DNA, the CDR3 is TGTGCCAGCTCACCCTTAGACCCTAGCGGGGGGGCAGTCGAGCAGTACTTC. It codes for CASSPLDPSGGAVEQYF.